The entry below gives a single T cell receptor beta chain sequence along with its context. Its antigen is unknown. It has no much larger one-base neighbor in the sample; base qualities were not kept. The time point label on this specimen signifies: baseline before first vaccination. Vaccinee samples came from UK trials COV001 and COV002, including a single-blind randomized controlled phase 2/3 trial of AZD1222 (ChAdOx1 nCoV-19) in healthy adults. Trial participant PBMC samples were collected at day 0 and day 28 after the second dose for TCRbeta chain sequencing. The CDR3 regions of human TCRbeta chains were analyzed by immunosequencing. Concerning the study's data processing: Repertoire TCRs were checked for matches against a reference library of SARS-CoV-2-specific TCRs that had been generated using the MIRA antigen-specificity platform. Breadth meant the fraction of unique TCRs that were SARS-CoV-2-associated, whereas depth meant the fraction of total T cells that were SARS-CoV-2-associated. Using the MIRA data, every spike-specific TCR was mapped to the spike region that the TCR reacted to and assigned to either a CD4 or a CD8 class. Log10-transformed breadth and depth values were compared by one-way ANOVA with Sidak's multiple comparisons tests. The source is immuneACCESS, and TCRdb retained only in-frame sequences with V and J called. Part of the clones is not carried over; for the studies checked, unresolved V genes explain less than half of this, and the remainder is unexplained. V and J calls and clone size come straight from that table; D and trimming were deduced from the DNA. For this sample the table gives about 76,000 clones, of which roughly nine tenths were detected only once. The top ten clones comprise approximately 4.2% of the sample.

Trimming costs V 0 bases and J 8 bases, and their ends lie 13 bases apart. CDR1 and CDR2, looked up from the germline V gene (reference sequence), are LNHNV and YYDKDF. Including the terminal cysteine and phenylalanine, the CDR3 comprises 14 residues. Solely the CDR3 DNA is kept, with 42 bases framed from the first base. The entry originates in a study of T cell responses to AZD1222 COVID-19 vaccine (dated by TCRdb to the early 2020s). Looking at the study overall: AZD1222 recipients given second doses at about 4 weeks or at about 12 weeks were pooled, since spike-specific TCR depth and breadth were not found to differ between the two schedules. A total of 233 trial participants underwent TCR sequencing, of whom about 210 received two doses of AZD1222 and about 26 received two doses of the MenACWY control vaccine. Trial participants were enrolled into age subgroups of 18-55, 56-69 and 70-plus years, which contained about 150, 27 and 61 TCR-sequenced participants, respectively. Study-wide conclusions, independent of this receptor: No day 14 peak-response samples were available, so repertoires were characterized only after the peak T cell response. Reportedly, close to half of the unique spike-specific TCRs recognized epitopes lying outside the regions that are mutated in the B.1.351 and B.1.1.7 variants. Participants were mostly white British and included more females than males, and it was suggested by the authors that clonal diversity may have been underestimated. The 56-69-year group was small, and its depth increase did not reach significance, likely because of low power. Spike-specific TCR breadth and depth rose significantly after two AZD1222 doses compared with day 0 and with MenACWY recipients. Conclusions about previously exposed vaccinees were limited because only five to seven AZD1222 recipients were SARS-CoV-2 seropositive at baseline. Vaccine-associated CD4 TCRs spanned the whole spike protein, with dominant responses in regions 160-218 and 743-854.

The receptor was derived from an adult in good health. The sample here was peripheral blood, taken on day 0 of AZD1222 vaccination. Recombination joined TRBV15 with TRBJ1-2; the D segment could be TRBD1, given 5 matching bases. The CDR3 loop reads CATSREADSNGYTF. The nucleotide sequence is TGTGCCACCAGCAGAGAGGCCGACAGTAACGGCTACACCTTC. The entire variable domain, with the stretches around the CDR3 drawn from the reference TRBV15 and TRBJ1-2 proteins, is DAMVIQNPRYQVTQFGKPVTLSCSQTLNHNVMYWYQQKSSQAPKLLFHYYDKDFNNEADTPDNFQSRRPNTSFCFLDIRSPGLGDTAMYLCATSREADSNGYTFGSGTRLTVV.